Given below is one TCR beta chain in context. The data stem from a study of blood T cells in healthy people across ages. Primed by a sample-barcoded 5' primer and a J-beta primer mix, a second PCR proceeded for 7 to 11 cycles. TCRdb used MiXCR to reprocess the 5' RACE reads, holding one entry per CDR3 protein. The sample contains roughly 650,000 distinct CDR3 sequences, about 30% of which appear only once. Germline CDR1 GTSNPN, CDR2 SVGIG (reference sequence). The CDR3 totals 12 residues. The junction had 3 bases not matched to a gene; V was cut back by 3 bases and J by 5 bases. The sequence came from an elderly woman in good health. Sequencing used blood. The chain links TRBV30 to TRBJ2-7; the match to TRBD1 covers 8 bases. For the CDR3, the DNA is TGTGCCTGGAGAACAGGGGGACACGAGCAGTACTTC. Its translation is CAWRTGGHEQYF.